One and the same sample provided the 6 T cell receptor beta chains below, sequenced in a study of vaccination and CD4 T cells after COVID-19. Their target antigens are unknown. Scientists ran DNA taken from cultured CD4+ T cells through the Oncomine TCR Beta short-read assay for sequencing. TCRdb reprocessed the PCR reads with MiXCR, giving one entry per CDR3 protein. The sample shows about 12,000 distinct CDR3 sequences, under 75% of them seen only once. Stated treatment: roughly ten-day PBMC culture with coronavirus spike peptide pools or control peptides (ViraFEST assay). The material was CD4+ T cells from blood, cultured in vitro, obtained before SARS-CoV-2 vaccination. The receptors here all came from a human donor who had recovered from COVID-19.

This chain links TRBV6-1 with TRBJ2-6, with D unclear. Looked up from germline, CDR1 is MNHNS and CDR2 is SASEGT. The CDR3 length is 15 residues. The germline V and J ends were trimmed by 6 bases and 0 bases, with 9 bases remaining between them. DNA for the CDR3: TGTGCCAGCAGCCACACCAGCTCTGGGGCCAACGTCCTGACTTTC. It is translated as CASSHTSSGANVLTF.

The chain has TRBV20-1 and TRBJ2-6; tentative D call: TRBD2 (5 bases). CDR3 length equals 16 residues. The germline V gene has CDR1 DFQATT and CDR2 SNEGSKA (reference sequence). V was trimmed by 3 bases and J by 2 bases, leaving 14 bases between them. CDR3 DNA sequence: TGCAGTGCTAGTAAGGGAGTAGGGCCTGGGGCCAACGTCCTGACTTTC. Protein sequence: CSASKGVGPGANVLTF.

The rearrangement links TRBV29-1 to TRBJ2-3; TRBD1 might be the D (5 bases). The CDR3 has 14 residues. Deletions cut 1 base from V and 0 bases from J, with 8 bases between. Germline values: CDR1 SQVTM, CDR2 ANQGSEA. The CDR3 spells CSVEATASTDTQYF. CDR3 in DNA: TGCAGCGTTGAAGCGACAGCTAGCACAGATACGCAGTATTTT.

The J gene is TRBJ1-1, the V gene TRBV7-8; no clear D. CDR1 is SGHVS, CDR2 FQNEAQ, per germline. Trimming stripped 3 bases from V and 4 bases from J, with 12 bases between. The CDR3 has 14 residues. The CDR3 reads CASSFYSGGTEAFF. CDR3 nucleotides: TGTGCCAGCAGCTTCTACAGCGGAGGCACTGAAGCTTTCTTT.

The rearrangement joins TRBV11-1 to TRBJ2-5; 7 nucleotides agree with TRBD2. The length of the CDR3 is 17 residues. Losses at the gene ends were 4 bases for V and 4 bases for J; bases not matched to a gene: 15. Germline V gives CDR1 SGHAT, CDR2 FQDESV (reference sequence). CDR3: CASSSEGMASGIETQYF. The CDR3 DNA sequence: TGTGCCAGCAGCTCCGAGGGAATGGCTAGCGGTATAGAGACCCAGTACTTC. The full variable domain, rest sourced from reference TRBV11-1 and TRBJ2-5, is EAEVAQSPRYKITEKSQAVAFWCDPISGHATLYWYRQILGQGPELLVQFQDESVVDDSQLPKDRFSAERLKGVDSTLKIQPAELGDSAMYLCASSSEGMASGIETQYFGPGTRLLVL.

V usage is TRBV6-2 or TRBV6-3 and J usage is TRBJ1-6; the match to TRBD1 covers 8 bases. There are 18 residues in the CDR3. V dropped 6 bases and J dropped 3; count of bases not matched to a gene: 13. The germline gives CDR1 MNHEY, CDR2 SVGEGT. The DNA of the CDR3 is TGTGCCAGCAGCAGACAGGGGCTTTCCCCGGACTATAATTCACCCCTCCACTTT. Its translation: CASSRQGLSPDYNSPLHF.